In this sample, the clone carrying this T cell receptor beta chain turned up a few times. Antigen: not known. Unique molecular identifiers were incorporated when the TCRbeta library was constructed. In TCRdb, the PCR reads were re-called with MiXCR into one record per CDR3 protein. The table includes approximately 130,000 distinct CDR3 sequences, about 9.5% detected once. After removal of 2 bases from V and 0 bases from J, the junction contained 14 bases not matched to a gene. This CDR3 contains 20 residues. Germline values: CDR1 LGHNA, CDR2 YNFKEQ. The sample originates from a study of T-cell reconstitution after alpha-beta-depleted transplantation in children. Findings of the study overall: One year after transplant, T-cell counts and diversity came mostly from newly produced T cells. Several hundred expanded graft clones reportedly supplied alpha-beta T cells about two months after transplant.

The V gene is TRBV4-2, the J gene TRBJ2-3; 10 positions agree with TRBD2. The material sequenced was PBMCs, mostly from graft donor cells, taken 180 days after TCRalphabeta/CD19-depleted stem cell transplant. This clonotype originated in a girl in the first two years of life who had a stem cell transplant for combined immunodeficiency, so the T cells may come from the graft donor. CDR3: CASSQPGLAGDLGSTDTQYF. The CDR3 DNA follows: TGTGCCAGCAGCCAACCCGGGCTAGCGGGGGACCTAGGAAGCACAGATACGCAGTATTTT.